Each of the 23 T cell receptor beta chains below was sequenced from the same sample in a study of identifying expanded T cells in peripheral blood. Produced via immunoSEQ multiplex PCR; TCRdb's table is partial and in-frame only. The table lists fewer than 55,000 clones, 82% of them singletons. The sample comprised blood. These receptors originate from a person aged 18 to 70 in good health.

The J gene is TRBJ2-1, the V gene TRBV28; 8 bases fit TRBD1. Germline V gene sequence: CDR1 MDHEN, CDR2 SYDVKM. The CDR3 totals 14 residues. V gave up 5 bases and J gave up 7 bases; unmatched junction bases: 7. In DNA form, the CDR3 reads TGTGCCAGCAGTCGCAGGACAGGGTTGAATGAGCAGTTCTTC. Protein: CASSRRTGLNEQFF.

In this sample, this clone turned up once. This chain links TRBV25-1 with TRBJ1-5, with 7 nucleotides matching TRBD1. The germline V gene has CDR1 MGHDK and CDR2 SYGVNS. This CDR3 is built from 14 residues. The V segment lost 4 bases and the J segment 11 bases; nucleotides outside the gene matches: 11. DNA for the CDR3: TGTGCCAGCAGTGGACAGGGTCAGGACGTGGCCCAGCATTTT. This sequence encodes CASSGQGQDVAQHF.

This clone was picked up many times. The genes are TRBV11-2 and TRBJ2-3; 8 bases agree with TRBD1. There are 15 residues in the CDR3. CDR1 SGHAT and CDR2 FQNNGV come from the germline V gene. J was trimmed by 2 bases and V by 5 bases; bases with no gene match: 6. The CDR3 coding sequence is TGTGCCAGCAGCCGCAGGGGGCAACTCACAGATACGCAGTATTTT. Translating it yields CASSRRGQLTDTQYF.

The chain couples TRBV5-5 to TRBJ1-3; D is perhaps TRBD1 (5 bases). The CDR3 loop spans 16 amino acids. The germline V gene has CDR1 SGHKS and CDR2 YYEKEE (reference sequence). Deletions cut 0 bases from V and 0 bases from J, with 10 bases between. CDR3 sequence (DNA): TGTGCCAGCAGCTTGGCTGTGGGGCCCTCTGGAAACACCATATATTTT. Translation: CASSLAVGPSGNTIYF.

This chain uses TRBV19 with TRBJ2-1; 12 positions match TRBD2. The germline gives CDR1 LNHDA, CDR2 SQIVND (reference sequence). V was pared by 4 bases and J by 6 bases, with 4 bases of the junction left unmatched. The CDR3 is 15 residues long. CDR3 in DNA: TGTGCCAGTAGTACCCAGACTAGCGGGAGCAATGAGCAGTTCTTC. Translation: CASSTQTSGSNEQFF.

This chain uses TRBV5-1 with TRBJ1-5; a possible D gene is TRBD1 (5 bases). The CDR3 runs 14 residues. V shed 7 bases and J shed 2 bases, with 13 bases lying between them. The germline CDR1 and CDR2 sequences are SGHRS and YFSETQ. DNA of the CDR3: TGCGCCAGCCCCCCCACGGGGCGCAATCAGCCCCAGCATTTT. It codes for CASPPTGRNQPQHF.

The chain carries TRBV7-2 and TRBJ2-3; TRBD2 matches 15 bases. The CDR3 runs to 15 residues. Germline lookup yields CDR1 SGHTA and CDR2 FQGNSA. Trimming at V came to 5 bases and at J to 7 bases, leaving 4 bases not matched to a gene. CDR3 in DNA: TGTGCCAGCAGCGCGGGACTAGCGGGAGGAAATACGCAGTATTTT. Translation: CASSAGLAGGNTQYF.

J is TRBJ2-1 and V is TRBV5-1; 7 bases line up with TRBD1. This CDR3 is built from 16 residues. The germline V gene encodes CDR1 SGHRS and CDR2 YFSETQ. Trimming removed 4 bases from V and 0 bases from J; junction bases left unmatched: 7. The CDR3, as DNA: TGCGCCAGCAGCCGATCGGGACAGAGCTCCTACAATGAGCAGTTCTTC. Translation gives CASSRSGQSSYNEQFF. The full variable domain, with the rest looked up from reference TRBV5-1 and TRBJ2-1, is KAGVTQTPRYLIKTRGQQVTLSCSPISGHRSVSWYQQTPGQGLQFLFEYFSETQRNKGNFPGRFSGRQFSNSRSEMNVSTLELGDSALYLCASSRSGQSSYNEQFFGPGTRLTVL.

The chain couples TRBV10-2 to TRBJ1-1; D not certain. The CDR3 sequence is 13 residues long. Germline V gives CDR1 WSHSY, CDR2 SAAADI. V lost 4 bases, J lost 2 bases, and 8 bases lay in between. In DNA form, the CDR3 reads TGCGCCAGCAGTGTAAGGGAAAACACTGAAGCTTTCTTT. Residues: CASSVRENTEAFF.

The V call is TRBV20-1, the J call TRBJ2-7; no clear D. V lost 1 base and J lost 4, with 5 bases in between. Per the germline V gene, CDR1 is DFQATT and CDR2 is SNEGSKA (reference sequence). CDR3 length equals 11 residues. This CDR3 reads CSARGQYEQYF. As DNA, the CDR3 is TGCAGTGCTAGAGGGCAGTACGAGCAGTACTTC.

V gene TRBV2 combines with J gene TRBJ2-2, with D maybe TRBD2 (6 bases). This CDR3 comprises 14 residues. V was clipped by 6 bases and J by 4 bases, with 12 bases between them. The germline V gene has CDR1 SNHLY and CDR2 FYNNEI. CDR3 in amino acids: CASRGGVITGELFF. The CDR3 nucleotides read TGTGCCAGCAGGGGCGGGGTAATCACCGGGGAGCTGTTTTTT.

The CDR3 sequence: CASSSYRGLGEQYV. Written as DNA, the CDR3 is TGTGCCAGCAGCTCGTACAGGGGGCTTGGCGAGCAGTACGTC. The chain joins TRBV5-6 to TRBJ2-7; TRBD1 agrees at 9 bases. Losses at the gene ends were 3 bases for V and 6 bases for J; bases not matched to a gene: 7. Germline CDR1 and CDR2: SGHDT and YYEEEE. This CDR3 spans 14 amino acids.

This clone has only one observation. The genes are TRBV21-1 and TRBJ1-2. TRBV21-1 is described as a pseudogene. The CDR3 covers 15 residues. Written as DNA, the CDR3 is TGTGCCAGCAGCAGGGGGGGGCTCACCTCCTATGGCTACACCTTC. It yields the protein CASSRGGLTSYGYTF.

The chain carries TRBV6-4 and TRBJ2-7, with 9 bases aligning to TRBD2. The germline V gene encodes CDR1 MRHNA and CDR2 SNTAGT. This CDR3 is 16 amino acids long. After removal of 6 bases from V and 0 bases from J, the junction contained 9 bases not matched to a gene. In DNA form, the CDR3 reads TGTGCCAGCAGCGACAGCGGGGGGACAGACTCCTACGAGCAGTACTTC. It encodes CASSDSGGTDSYEQYF.

The rearrangement joins TRBV4-1 to TRBJ1-2, with a possible D match to TRBD1 (6 bases). CDR3 length: 14 amino acids. Germline CDR1 and CDR2: MGHRA and YSYEKL. Trimming took 1 base from V and 6 from J, leaving 12 bases between them. For the CDR3, the DNA is TGCGCCAGCAGCCAAGTGATACAGGGAGATGGCTACACCTTC. Residues: CASSQVIQGDGYTF.

This rearrangement joins TRBV2 to TRBJ1-1, with D possibly being TRBD1 (6 bases). V lost 6 bases, J lost 0 bases, and 11 bases lay in between. Germline CDR1 SNHLY, CDR2 FYNNEI. The CDR3 loop spans 14 amino acids. CDR3 region: CASRGDNLNTEAFF. For the CDR3, the DNA is TGTGCCAGCAGGGGGGACAACTTGAACACTGAAGCTTTCTTT.

The table lists this clone with a count of one. The chain carries TRBV6-4 and TRBJ2-1; possible D gene TRBD1, 6 bases. The CDR3 contains 15 residues. Deletions cut 4 bases from V and 2 bases from J, with 12 bases between. CDR1 and CDR2 from the germline V gene are MRHNA and SNTAGT. DNA of the CDR3: TGTGCCAGCAGTGTCGGCCAGGGGACCTACAATGAGCAGTTCTTC. Its translation: CASSVGQGTYNEQFF.

The chain uses TRBV6-1 and TRBJ2-2; 7 bases are shared with TRBD2. The germline V gene encodes CDR1 MNHNS and CDR2 SASEGT. V shed 2 bases, J shed 6 bases, and the junction held 12 bases outside the gene matches. There are 17 residues in the CDR3. The DNA of the CDR3 is TGTGCCAGCAGTGAATTCCAAGGGACTACAAACGCCGGGGAGCTGTTTTTT. Translation gives CASSEFQGTTNAGELFF.

The V call is TRBV6-5, the J call TRBJ2-7, with 10 bases fitting TRBD2. The CDR3 length is 14 residues. Germline assignment: CDR1 MNHEY and CDR2 SVGAGI. Trimming at V came to 4 bases and at J to 2 bases, leaving 2 bases not matched to a gene. CDR3 coding DNA: TGTGCCAGCAGTTTTGGGACTAGCGCCTACGAGCAGTACTTC. Encoded protein: CASSFGTSAYEQYF.

The chain couples TRBV2 to TRBJ2-2, with TRBD1 identical over 8 bases. The CDR3 is 18 residues long. V shed 0 bases, J shed 1 base, and the junction held 7 bases outside the gene matches. Looked up from germline, CDR1 is SNHLY and CDR2 is FYNNEI. CDR3: CASSEARTGPMNTGELFF. CDR3 DNA: TGTGCCAGCAGTGAAGCGCGGACAGGGCCTATGAACACCGGGGAGCTGTTTTTT.

The V and J genes are TRBV5-4 and TRBJ1-4; D remains ambiguous. This CDR3 comprises 14 residues. Trimming removed 3 bases from V and 0 bases from J, with 6 bases in between. Germline V gene lookup returns CDR1 SGHNT and CDR2 YYREEE (reference sequence). CDR3 in DNA: TGTGCCAGCAGCTCGGCGTCAACTAATGAAAAACTGTTTTTT. Translation: CASSSASTNEKLFF.

The chain couples TRBV6-5 to TRBJ1-5; maybe TRBD1 (6 bases). Germline CDR1 reads MNHEY; CDR2 reads SVGAGI. This CDR3 comprises 15 residues. V dropped 5 bases and J dropped 1 base, with 12 bases sitting between them. The CDR3 here is CASSRVRGSNQPQHF. In DNA, the CDR3 is TGTGCCAGCAGTCGGGTGAGGGGGAGCAATCAGCCCCAGCATTTT.

The rearrangement joins TRBV7-9 to TRBJ1-1, with a possible D match to TRBD1 (6 bases). The length of the CDR3 is 13 residues. V was cut by 5 bases and J by 11 bases, with 18 bases left in between. The germline V gene has CDR1 SEHNR and CDR2 FQNEAQ (reference sequence). CDR3 sequence: CASSTTGRKGAFF. The CDR3 DNA reads TGTGCCAGCAGCACAACAGGGCGCAAAGGGGCTTTCTTT.